Listed below are T cell receptor beta chains from one sample, sequenced in a study of shared clonotypes between healthy human individuals. The protocol was immunoSEQ multiplex PCR, while the TCRdb copy is restricted to in-frame clones and leaves out a portion. The sample includes some 500,000 clones, roughly 95% of them seen just once. Sequenced sample: naive CD4+ T cells sorted from blood. All receptors come from a woman aged 25 to 45 in good health. CDR3s include the opening cysteine and the closing phenylalanine or tryptophan. Fields, in order: V gene, clone size, CDR3 length, D gene, J gene, CDR3 DNA, CDR3 protein. A D gene is named only where the DNA matches it firmly. The listing skips clone size in some rows; elsewhere it reads once, few, many or a size class.

>TRBV4-1|once|15|TRBD2|TRBJ2-1
TGCGCCAGCAGCCAACTAGCGGGAGTCAGCAATGAGCAGTTCTTC
CASSQLAGVSNEQFF
>TRBV9|-|15|TRBD1|TRBJ1-4
TGTGCCAGCAGCGTAACAGGGGGAAGGAATGAAAAACTGTTTTTT
CASSVTGGRNEKLFF
>TRBV7-9|once|15|-|TRBJ2-1
TGTGCCAGCAGCCCCATCCCCACTATAATCCGTGAGCAGTTCTTC
CASSPIPTIIREQFF
>TRBV5-6|-|16|-|TRBJ2-4
TGTGCCAGCAGCTTGGTGGTAGAACGAACCAAAAACATTCAGTACTTC
CASSLVVERTKNIQYF
>TRBV14|once|16|-|TRBJ2-1
TGTGCCAGCAGCCAAGATTTATCCCTCCTAGGAAATGAGCAGTTCTTC
CASSQDLSLLGNEQFF
>TRBV11-2|-|16|TRBD2|TRBJ2-5
TGTGCCAGCAGCTTGAATAGCGGGAGTGGAGGGGAGACCCAGTACTTC
CASSLNSGSGGETQYF
>TRBV5-1|-|14|-|TRBJ2-7
TGCGCCAGCAGTAATCGGCGGGCCGGCTACGAGCAGTACTTC
CASSNRRAGYEQYF
>TRBV5-1|-|16|TRBD1|TRBJ2-3
TGCGCCAGCAGCTTGGAGGACAGGGGTGGTACAGATACGCAGTATTTT
CASSLEDRGGTDTQYF
>TRBV29-1|-|14|TRBD2|TRBJ2-1
TGCAGCGTTGGAGCTAGCGGGAGGGACAATGAGCAGTTCTTC
CSVGASGRDNEQFF
>TRBV6-1|once|12|-|TRBJ2-3
TGTGCCAGCAGTGAGACCACAGATACGCAGTATTTT
CASSETTDTQYF
>TRBV2|-|14|-|TRBJ2-5
TGTGCCAGCAGTGTGGGTAGGGGTCCGGGGACCCAGTACTTC
CASSVGRGPGTQYF
>TRBV7-9|-|13|-|TRBJ1-1
TGTGCCAGCAGCTCGGAACAGGATTCTGAAGCTTTCTTT
CASSSEQDSEAFF
>TRBV4-1|once|19|TRBD2|TRBJ2-7
TGCGCCAGCAGCTCGCGGGACGGTTTAGCGGGAGACTCTACGTACGAGCAGTACTTC
CASSSRDGLAGDSTYEQYF
>TRBV5-6|once|13|-|TRBJ1-2
TGTGCCAGCAGCCTCGGGGCAAACTATGGCTACACCTTC
CASSLGANYGYTF
>TRBV28|once|15|TRBD1|TRBJ1-1
TGTGCCAGCAGCCCTCCGGGACAGGGGACCACTGAAGCTTTCTTT
CASSPPGQGTTEAFF
>TRBV6-6|-|14|-|TRBJ1-1
TGTGCCAGCAGTGGCCAGGAAATGTACACTGAAGCTTTCTTT
CASSGQEMYTEAFF
>TRBV5-1|-|14|-|TRBJ2-5
TGCGCCAGCAGCTTTGGGTCACCGGGAGAGACCCAGTACTTC
CASSFGSPGETQYF
>TRBV27|-|14|-|TRBJ2-7
TGTGCCAGCAGTCCCGGGGCCGTGCGGGACGAGCAGTACTTC
CASSPGAVRDEQYF
>TRBV5-1|once|20|-|TRBJ2-6
TGCGCCAGCAGCTCCCCCTGGGGAGGAGCGACGATCTCTGGGGCCAACGTCCTGACTTTC
CASSSPWGGATISGANVLTF
>TRBV19|once|14|TRBD1|TRBJ1-5
TGTGCCAGTACCCAGGGGGCCAGCAATCAGCCCCAGCATTTT
CASTQGASNQPQHF
>TRBV5-6|-|15|TRBD1|TRBJ2-7
TGTGCCAGCAGCTGGACAGGCGATCTCTTCTACGAGCAGTACTTC
CASSWTGDLFYEQYF
>TRBV2|-|14|-|TRBJ1-5
TGTGCCAGCAGTACCGGCCCCATCAATCAGCCCCAGCATTTT
CASSTGPINQPQHF
>TRBV4-1|-|16|TRBD2|TRBJ2-7
TGCGCCAGCAGCCGTAATCTAGCGGGAGTCACCTACGAGCAGTACTTC
CASSRNLAGVTYEQYF
>TRBV18|-|17|-|TRBJ1-2
TGTGCCAGCTCAAGAGGAAGAGGGAGTGAAGCTAACTATGGCTACACCTTC
CASSRGRGSEANYGYTF
>TRBV29-1|-|12|-|TRBJ2-7
TGCAGCGCTGGACGGATAAAGTACGAGCAGTACTTC
CSAGRIKYEQYF